The 32 T cell receptor beta chains presented below share a single source sample, sequenced in a study of T cells after yellow fever vaccination. In TCRdb, the 5' RACE reads were re-called with MiXCR into one record per CDR3 protein. The sample comprises about 330,000 distinct CDR3 sequences, over 3.5% of which are singletons, and 20% to 25% rests with the top ten. The sample consisted of PBMCs, taken 5 days after the yellow fever booster vaccination. The source is a man between 18 and 29 years old who received the YFV17D yellow fever vaccine.

CDR3 DNA sequence: TGCAGCGTACCGGGGCTCGGTGAAAAACTGTTTTTT. Its translation is CSVPGLGEKLFF. The chain combines TRBV29-1 with TRBJ1-4; D is perhaps TRBD1 (5 bases). From germline, CDR1 is SQVTM and CDR2 ANQGSEA. Trimming shortened V by 6 bases and J by 7 bases, and 12 bases separated the two germline ends. The CDR3 contains 12 residues.

The chain couples TRBV5-1 to TRBJ2-3; TRBD2 aligns across 8 bases. Germline CDR1 SGHRS, CDR2 YFSETQ. The trim removed 5 bases at V and 5 bases at J, leaving 16 bases unmatched. The CDR3 is made up of 17 amino acids. The CDR3 coding sequence is TGCGCCAGCAGACTTCGGGGTAGCGGGGCCTCAGGAGATACGCAGTATTTT. Translation: CASRLRGSGASGDTQYF.

Ten or more counts support this clonotype. The chain links TRBV3-1 to TRBJ1-5, with unresolved D. Germline CDR1 reads LGHDT; CDR2 reads YNNKEL (reference sequence). Between the trimmed V and J ends, which lost 3 bases and 0 bases, there was a span of 12 bases. The CDR3 is 16 amino acids. The CDR3 sequence is CASSQGKGISNQPQHF. CDR3 nucleotide sequence: TGTGCCAGCAGCCAGGGGAAGGGTATTAGCAATCAGCCCCAGCATTTT.

This clonotype came up many times. V gene TRBV12-3 or TRBV12-4 combines with J gene TRBJ1-4, with 8 bases that match TRBD1. The CDR3 runs 14 residues. V was clipped by 5 bases and J by 12 bases; unmatched bases: 11. CDR3 coding DNA: TGTGCCAGCAGTCACTCGGACAGGGTGGGGGAACTGTTTTTT. Its protein is CASSHSDRVGELFF.

This clonotype was counted at least ten times. The chain recombines TRBV11-2 with TRBJ2-1, with D unclear. V gave up 5 bases and J gave up 4 bases, with 15 bases separating them. The CDR3 spans 15 residues. Germline CDR1 and CDR2: SGHAT and FQNNGV. In nucleotides, the CDR3 is TGTGCCAGCAGCCGTATGAGAGCCGTATACAATGAGCAGTTCTTC. This sequence encodes CASSRMRAVYNEQFF.

V is TRBV29-1 and J is TRBJ1-2, with 12 bases matching TRBD1. CDR3 size: 13 residues. Per the germline V gene, CDR1 is SQVTM and CDR2 is ANQGSEA. The V gene end was trimmed by 4 bases and the J gene end by 3 bases; junction bases not matched to a gene: 0. The CDR3 here is CSVGDRGHYGYTF. In DNA form, the CDR3 reads TGCAGCGTTGGGGACAGGGGGCACTATGGCTACACCTTC.

The chain employs TRBV7-2 and TRBJ1-4, with a weak D call TRBD1 (5 bases). This CDR3 is 14 amino acids long. The germline V gene encodes CDR1 SGHTA and CDR2 FQGNSA. V lost 6 bases and J lost 5, with 13 bases in between. This CDR3 reads CASRPGGGNEKLFF. DNA for the CDR3: TGTGCCAGCAGGCCTGGGGGAGGGAATGAAAAACTGTTTTTT.

This clonotype came up a few times. The V call is TRBV2, the J call TRBJ1-5; no clear D. In germline, CDR1 is SNHLY, CDR2 FYNNEI. CDR3 length: 13 amino acids. V lost 6 bases, J lost 5 bases, and 11 bases lay in between. The DNA for the CDR3 is TGTGCCAGCAGGTTAGGACCAGATCAGCCCCAGCATTTT. Amino acid sequence: CASRLGPDQPQHF.

This sequence joins TRBV10-3 and TRBJ1-1, with 8 nucleotides matching TRBD1. Germline CDR1 and CDR2: ENHRY and SYGVKD. This CDR3 contains 13 residues. V lost 9 bases to trimming and J lost 1 base; unmatched junction nucleotides: 4. This CDR3 reads CAMDREGNTEAFF. The DNA of the CDR3 is TGTGCCATGGACAGGGAGGGGAACACTGAAGCTTTCTTT.

Written as DNA, the CDR3 is TGCGCCAGCAGCCAAGCCGAACTAGCCATCTACAATGAGCAGTTCTTC. Amino acid sequence: CASSQAELAIYNEQFF. The rearrangement joins TRBV4-1 to TRBJ2-1; a weak D match, TRBD2 (6 bases). The V and J ends lost 1 base and 3 bases respectively, with 13 bases between them. The germline V gene encodes CDR1 MGHRA and CDR2 YSYEKL. This CDR3 has 16 residues.

This chain links TRBV4-2 with TRBJ2-3, with 9 bases aligning to TRBD2. CDR1 and CDR2 from the germline V gene are LGHNA and YNFKEQ. This CDR3 contains 16 residues. Trimming at V came to 5 bases and at J to 1 base, leaving 7 bases not matched to a gene. The CDR3 here is CASSERLAGGTDTQYF. In DNA form, the CDR3 reads TGTGCCAGCAGCGAGCGTTTAGCGGGGGGCACAGATACGCAGTATTTT.

This clonotype was picked up many times. The chain employs TRBV7-2 and TRBJ1-6; a weak D match, TRBD1 (6 bases). Germline CDR1 is SGHTA and CDR2 is FQGNSA. The V gene lost 0 bases and the J gene lost 7 bases, with 16 bases spanning the gap. The CDR3 length is 17 residues. The CDR3 nucleotides are TGTGCCAGCAGCTTAGCCGGGGGCACGAGGGGAAATTCACCCCTCCACTTT. As protein: CASSLAGGTRGNSPLHF.

This clonotype was counted a few times. This chain links TRBV5-5 with TRBJ1-3; D is possibly TRBD1 (6 bases). The germline V gene encodes CDR1 SGHKS and CDR2 YYEKEE (reference sequence). The CDR3 totals 16 residues. V was pared by 0 bases and J by 2 bases, with 12 bases between. The CDR3 reads CASSLVPGEAGNTIYF. CDR3 nucleotides: TGTGCCAGCAGCTTGGTCCCAGGGGAGGCTGGAAACACCATATATTTT.

This clonotype was found a few times. The rearrangement uses TRBV4-1 and TRBJ2-4, with 10 bases lining up with TRBD1. CDR1 MGHRA and CDR2 YSYEKL come from the germline V gene. The CDR3 loop spans 16 amino acids. V dropped 1 base and J dropped 7; count of bases not matched to a gene: 7. The CDR3 coding sequence is TGCGCCAGCAGCCAAGTAGCCGGGACAGGGGTCAACATTCAGTACTTC. Translation: CASSQVAGTGVNIQYF.

The gene calls are TRBV28 and TRBJ2-5; 15 positions match TRBD2. The V gene's germline CDR1 is MDHEN and CDR2 SYDVKM. Germline trimming cut 3 bases from V and 2 bases from J; bases unmatched to any gene: 7. The CDR3 covers 18 residues. This CDR3 is CASSLLGLAGGIQETQYF. The CDR3 nucleotides read TGTGCCAGCAGTTTGCTGGGACTAGCGGGGGGTATTCAAGAGACCCAGTACTTC.

This clonotype was seen repeatedly, ten times or more. The V call is TRBV5-6, the J call TRBJ2-3; the D gene is possibly TRBD2 (5 bases). Trimming cost V 0 bases and J 2 bases, with 10 bases left between them. This CDR3 has 15 amino acids. CDR1 SGHDT and CDR2 YYEEEE come from the germline V gene. CDR3 sequence reads: CASSLGEFFTDTQYF. CDR3 nucleotide sequence: TGTGCCAGCAGCTTGGGGGAGTTTTTCACAGATACGCAGTATTTT. Combining the CDR3 with reference TRBV5-6 and TRBJ2-3 gives the whole variable domain DAGVTQSPTHLIKTRGQQVTLRCSPKSGHDTVSWYQQALGQGPQFIFQYYEEEERQRGNFPDRFSGHQFPNYSSELNVNALLLGDSALYLCASSLGEFFTDTQYFGPGTRLTVL.

The sample holds a few counts of this clonotype. The rearrangement links TRBV7-8 to TRBJ2-3; 8 nucleotides line up with TRBD2. CDR1 and CDR2 from the germline V gene are SGHVS and FQNEAQ. The CDR3 loop spans 15 amino acids. Germline trimming cut 3 bases from V and 2 bases from J; bases unmatched to any gene: 4. Here the CDR3 reads CASSFPSGFTDTQYF. The DNA of the CDR3 is TGTGCCAGCAGCTTCCCTAGCGGGTTCACAGATACGCAGTATTTT.

J is TRBJ2-1 and V is TRBV10-3, with TRBD2 matching 14 bases. The CDR3 runs 14 residues. Trimming took 8 bases from V and 5 from J; bases not matched to a gene: 2. Germline values: CDR1 ENHRY, CDR2 SYGVKD. The CDR3 reads CAIGLAGGDNEQFF. The CDR3, as DNA: TGTGCCATCGGACTAGCGGGGGGAGACAATGAGCAGTTCTTC.

This clonotype has a handful of counts. The chain has TRBV18 and TRBJ2-1; 9 nucleotides line up with TRBD2. The CDR3 has 16 amino acids. Trimming removed 4 bases from V and 4 bases from J; junction bases left unmatched: 8. Germline lookup yields CDR1 KGHSH and CDR2 LQKENI. The CDR3 coding sequence is TGTGCCAGCTCACTTTTAGCGGGGGTGTATTACAATGAGCAGTTCTTC. Amino acids: CASSLLAGVYYNEQFF.

The chain is built from TRBV7-9 and TRBJ2-7; D may match TRBD1 or TRBD2 (5 bases each). The CDR3 consists of 13 residues. CDR1 and CDR2 from the germline V gene are SEHNR and FQNEAQ (reference sequence). Between the trimmed V and J ends, which lost 5 bases and 2 bases, there was a span of 10 bases. CDR3 region: CASSRDGPYEQYV. CDR3 in DNA: TGTGCCAGCAGCCGGGACGGACCCTACGAGCAGTACGTC.

This chain links TRBV5-4 with TRBJ1-2; TRBD1 matches at 10 bases. The germline gives CDR1 SGHNT, CDR2 YYREEE (reference sequence). With 5 bases clipped from V and 6 bases from J, the junction kept 13 bases outside the gene matches. This CDR3 comprises 16 residues. CDR3 region: CASSPAAGQGSDGYTF. For the CDR3, the DNA is TGTGCCAGCAGTCCAGCCGCGGGACAGGGGTCGGATGGCTACACCTTC.

This clonotype occurred many times. This rearrangement joins TRBV5-1 to TRBJ2-1; 11 bases are a match to TRBD2. The CDR3 runs 14 residues. Germline CDR1 and CDR2: SGHRS and YFSETQ. J gave up 9 bases and V 7 bases, and 9 bases lay outside the gene matches. The CDR3 region is CASLGGTSGREQFF. CDR3 nucleotide sequence: TGCGCCAGCCTCGGTGGGACTAGCGGCCGTGAGCAGTTCTTC.

The CDR3 spells CASSLSSGQGMNTEAFF. In nucleotides, the CDR3 is TGTGCCAGCAGTTTATCAAGCGGGCAGGGAATGAACACTGAAGCTTTCTTT. J is TRBJ1-1 and V is TRBV27; perhaps TRBD1 as D (5 bases). The CDR3 has 17 amino acids. Trimming left V 0 bases short and J 0 bases short, with 14 bases between. CDR1 is MNHEY and CDR2 is SMNVEV in the germline V gene (reference sequence).

In this sample, this clonotype turned up a few times. This rearrangement joins TRBV5-1 to TRBJ2-7; maybe TRBD1 (5 bases). The germline CDR1 and CDR2 sequences are SGHRS and YFSETQ. The V end was cut by 0 bases, the J end by 1 base, with 8 bases between. The CDR3 contains 14 residues. The CDR3 region is CASSLDGASYEQYV. CDR3 bases: TGCGCCAGCAGCTTGGATGGGGCGTCCTACGAGCAGTACGTC.

This clonotype has a count of ten or more. The chain has TRBV5-4 and TRBJ2-1, with TRBD2 matching 7 bases. The J segment lost 6 bases and the V segment lost 6 bases, leaving 9 bases of the junction unmatched. The CDR3 is made up of 14 amino acids. From germline, CDR1 is SGHNT and CDR2 YYREEE (reference sequence). The DNA of the CDR3 is TGTGCCAGCAACTCTGCGGGGGTCTTCAATGAGCAGTTCTTC. This sequence encodes CASNSAGVFNEQFF.

This clonotype showed up many times. J is TRBJ1-4 and V is TRBV7-9, with no clear D. V dropped 4 bases and J dropped 1 base, with 13 bases sitting between them. CDR3 length: 16 residues. The V gene's germline CDR1 is SEHNR and CDR2 FQNEAQ (reference sequence). CDR3 nucleotide sequence: TGTGCCAGCAGCTCTAGAGGGATGGGAACTAATGAAAAACTGTTTTTT. It yields the protein CASSSRGMGTNEKLFF.

The chain is built from TRBV7-4 and TRBJ2-1; TRBD2 agrees at 16 bases. Germline V gene data show CDR1 as SGHVT and CDR2 as SQSDAQ. The trim removed 5 bases at V and 7 bases at J, leaving 11 bases unmatched. This CDR3 spans 18 amino acids. CDR3 DNA sequence: TGTGCCAGCAGCCCAGGGACTAGCGGGGGGGCGACGGCGAATGAGCAGTTCTTC. It specifies CASSPGTSGGATANEQFF.

The chain couples TRBV20-1 to TRBJ1-1; 9 nucleotides line up with TRBD1. Losses at the gene ends were 6 bases for V and 1 base for J; bases not matched to a gene: 6. Germline CDR1 reads DFQATT; CDR2 reads SNEGSKA (reference sequence). The CDR3 sequence is 14 residues long. In DNA form, the CDR3 reads TGCAGTGCCCCCGGGACAGGGTCGAACACTGAAGCTTTCTTT. Residues: CSAPGTGSNTEAFF.

This rearrangement joins TRBV4-3 to TRBJ2-2, with TRBD1 matching 7 bases. The CDR3 has 14 amino acids. V shed 2 bases, J shed 6 bases, and the junction held 3 bases outside the gene matches. Germline CDR1 and CDR2: LGHNA and YSLEER. The CDR3 DNA follows: TGCGCCAGCAGCCAAAACAGGGGCCCCGGGGAGCTGTTTTTT. Encoded protein: CASSQNRGPGELFF.

This CDR3 is CASSLLAGLYYEQYF. The CDR3 bases are TGCGCCAGCAGCTTGTTGGCAGGTCTATACTACGAGCAGTACTTC. The rearrangement links TRBV5-1 to TRBJ2-7, with D uncertain. The V and J ends lost 1 base and 3 bases respectively, with 14 bases between them. Germline-derived CDR1 and CDR2 are SGHRS and YFSETQ. There are 15 residues in the CDR3.

This clonotype was detected a few times. This sequence joins TRBV7-9 and TRBJ2-3; no firm D call. Trimming left V 5 bases short and J 2 bases short, with 11 bases between. The CDR3 loop spans 14 amino acids. The germline V gene has CDR1 SEHNR and CDR2 FQNEAQ (reference sequence). The CDR3 is CASSVGSITDTQYF. CDR3 nucleotide sequence: TGTGCCAGCAGCGTCGGATCTATCACAGATACGCAGTATTTT.

The rearrangement uses TRBV4-1 and TRBJ2-1; 10 bases are shared with TRBD1. CDR3 length: 15 residues. Germline-derived CDR1 and CDR2 are MGHRA and YSYEKL. J was trimmed by 7 bases and V by 2 bases; bases with no gene match: 5. The CDR3 protein is CASSQPDRGQNEQFF. Here the CDR3 DNA reads TGCGCCAGCAGCCAACCCGACAGGGGGCAGAATGAGCAGTTCTTC.